The 2 T cell receptor beta chains below come from one sample, sequenced in a study of long-term antiretroviral therapy in people with HIV. Researchers report immunoSEQ v3.0 was run at survey level. Clones were read by immunoSEQ multiplex PCR, and TCRdb kept only the in-frame ones, dropping some. The table has over 15,000 clones, 77% seen once. The material sequenced was unsorted PBMCs, taken 2.1 years after starting antiretroviral therapy. Receptors originate from a man in his forties or fifties with HIV.

This chain joins TRBV7-9 and TRBJ2-2, with D perhaps assigned TRBD1 or TRBD2 (5 bases each). Germline loops: CDR1 SEHNR, CDR2 FQNEAQ (reference sequence). Trimming pared 10 bases from V and 7 bases from J, leaving 13 bases between. This CDR3 has 12 residues. This CDR3 is CATRDLGGELFF. The CDR3 nucleotides are TGTGCCACCAGGGACCTGGGCGGGGAGCTGTTTTTT.

This chain uses TRBV6-5 with TRBJ1-6; D not certain. This CDR3 comprises 12 residues. Germline-derived CDR1 and CDR2 are MNHEY and SVGAGI. V was cut by 6 bases and J by 8 bases, with 8 bases left in between. This CDR3 is CASSISDSPLHF. CDR3 bases: TGTGCCAGCAGCATCTCCGATTCACCCCTCCACTTT.